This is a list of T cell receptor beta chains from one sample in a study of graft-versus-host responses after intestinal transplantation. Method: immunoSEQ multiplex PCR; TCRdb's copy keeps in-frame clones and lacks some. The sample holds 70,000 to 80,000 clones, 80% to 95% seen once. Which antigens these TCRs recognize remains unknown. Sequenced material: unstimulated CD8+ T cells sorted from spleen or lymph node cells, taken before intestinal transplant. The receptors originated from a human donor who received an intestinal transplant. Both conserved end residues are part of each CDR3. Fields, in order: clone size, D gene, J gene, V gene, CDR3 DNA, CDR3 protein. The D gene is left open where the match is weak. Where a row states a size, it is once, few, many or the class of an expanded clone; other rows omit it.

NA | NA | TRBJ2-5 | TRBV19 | TGTGCCAGTAGCGAGTTGGAGACCCAGTACTTC | CASSELETQYF
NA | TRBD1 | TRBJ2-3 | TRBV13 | TGTGCCAGCAGCTTACCCTACCGGGACAGGGGGAATACGGCAGATACGCAGTATTTT | CASSLPYRDRGNTADTQYF
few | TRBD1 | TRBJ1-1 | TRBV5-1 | TGCGCCAGCAACTACCCGGGACAGAATGAAGCTTTCTTT | CASNYPGQNEAFF
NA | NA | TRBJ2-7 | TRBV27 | TGTGCCAGCAGTTCTCCTCTTAGAGGGGAGCAGTACTTC | CASSSPLRGEQYF
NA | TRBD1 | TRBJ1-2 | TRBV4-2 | TGTGCCAGCAGCCAAGATTGGCAGGGGGGCTATGGCTACACCTTC | CASSQDWQGGYGYTF
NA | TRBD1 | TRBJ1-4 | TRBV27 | TGTGCCAGCAGTCCCGGACAGGGAGCGATTGAAAAACTGTTTTTT | CASSPGQGAIEKLFF
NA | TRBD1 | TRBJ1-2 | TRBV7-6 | TGTGCCAGCAGCGGTACGACAGGGGGAGCCTATGGCTACACCTTC | CASSGTTGGAYGYTF
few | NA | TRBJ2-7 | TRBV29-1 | TGCAGCGTCCGGGACACCACCTCCTACGAGCAGTACTTC | CSVRDTTSYEQYF
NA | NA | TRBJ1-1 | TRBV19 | TGTGCCAGTAGTATGGGGCGGATGAACACTGAAGCTTTCTTT | CASSMGRMNTEAFF
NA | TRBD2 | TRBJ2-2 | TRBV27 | TGTGCCAGCAGTTTAGGGGGGGTCTGGGGAGGCGGGGAGCTGTTTTTT | CASSLGGVWGGGELFF
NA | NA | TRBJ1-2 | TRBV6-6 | TGTGCCAGCAGTTACCCGCCGGGACATACGAACTATGGCTACACCTTC | CASSYPPGHTNYGYTF
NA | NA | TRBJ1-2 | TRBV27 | TGTGCCAGCAGTTTAGCGTTAAACTATGGCTACACCTTC | CASSLALNYGYTF
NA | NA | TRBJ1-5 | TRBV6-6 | TGTGCCAGCAGTTATGCGGGGGGGCATCAGCCCCAGCATTTT | CASSYAGGHQPQHF
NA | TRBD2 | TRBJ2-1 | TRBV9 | TGTGCCAGCAGCGTAGTTGGGGGGGAGACTGAGCAGTTCTTC | CASSVVGGETEQFF
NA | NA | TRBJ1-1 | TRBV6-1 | TGTGCCAGCAGTGAAGTCGGCAGGTACTCTGAAGCTTTCTTT | CASSEVGRYSEAFF
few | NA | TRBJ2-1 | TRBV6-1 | TGTGCCAGCCAGGGCGGGGTTGAGCAGTTCTTC | CASQGGVEQFF
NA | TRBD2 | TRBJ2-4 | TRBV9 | TGTGCCAGCAGCGTGGGGGGGGGAATAGACATTCAGTACTTC | CASSVGGGIDIQYF
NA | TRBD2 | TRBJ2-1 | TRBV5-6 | TGTGCCAGCGATCGCTGGGGGATAGCGGGGGGGCTCTCCAATGAGCAGTTCTTC | CASDRWGIAGGLSNEQFF
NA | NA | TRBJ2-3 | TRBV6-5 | TGTGCCAGCAGTTACGGGGGGGCCACGGATACGCAGTATTTT | CASSYGGATDTQYF
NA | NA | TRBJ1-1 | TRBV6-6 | TGTGCCAGCAGTTACGGTGGTGCGACTGAAGCTTTCTTT | CASSYGGATEAFF
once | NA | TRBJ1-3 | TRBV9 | TGTGCCAGCAGCGTGGCAGGGGGAAACACCATATATTTT | CASSVAGGNTIYF
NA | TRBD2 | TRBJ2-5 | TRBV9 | TGTGCCAGCAGCGCGTCTAGCGGGGGGGCTGGGGAGACCCAGTACTTC | CASSASSGGAGETQYF
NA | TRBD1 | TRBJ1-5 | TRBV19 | TGTGCCAGTAGTACCGACAGGGGGTCTCAGCCCCAGCATTTT | CASSTDRGSQPQHF
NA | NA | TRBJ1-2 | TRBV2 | TGTGCCAGCAGTGAAGGGGCGAATGGCTACACCTTC | CASSEGANGYTF
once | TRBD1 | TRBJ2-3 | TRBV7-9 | TGTGCCAGCAGCCATCCGGTAGGGACAGGGGCGCCATTGGATACGCAGTATTTT | CASSHPVGTGAPLDTQYF
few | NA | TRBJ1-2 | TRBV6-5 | TGTGCCAGCAGTCCCGTTCCCCAGGGGAATGGCTACACCTTC | CASSPVPQGNGYTF
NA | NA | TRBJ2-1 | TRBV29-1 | TGCAGCGTTCATGCGGGGAGCTCCTACAATGAGCAGTTCTTC | CSVHAGSSYNEQFF
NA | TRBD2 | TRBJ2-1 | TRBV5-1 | TGCGCCAGCAGCTTACCGGGACTAGCGGCCTATAAGCAGTTCTTC | CASSLPGLAAYKQFF
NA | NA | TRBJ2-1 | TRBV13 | TGTGCCAGCAGCTTCGGGCGGGGAGAGAGCTACAATGAGCAGTTCTTC | CASSFGRGESYNEQFF